This T cell receptor (beta chain) is drawn from a study of blood T cell repertoires in COVID-19. Overall study context: There were acute and convalescent COVID-19 samples, and they came from the United States, Italy and Spain. Sources were T cells, B-cell-depleted T cells, or PBMCs; the material itself was cDNA or gDNA.

This clone was seen a single time. TCRdb's copy holds only in-frame clones and misses some; the assay was immunoSEQ multiplex PCR. In the table there are some 140,000 clones, around 79% of which are singletons. In germline, CDR1 is SGHTA, CDR2 FQGNSA. The V end lost 6 bases, the J end lost 3 bases, and 11 bases lay between the germline ends. This CDR3 has 13 amino acids. Sequenced sample: peripheral blood. This receptor was obtained from a man in his sixties with acute or convalescent COVID-19. This chain connects TRBV7-2 to TRBJ2-5, with D tentatively TRBD1 (6 bases). In nucleotides, the CDR3 is TGTGCCAGCAGTCCCGACAGGAAAGAGACCCAGTACTTC. This sequence encodes CASSPDRKETQYF.